One sample yielded the 5 T cell receptor beta chains listed below, sequenced in a study of cytomegalovirus exposure and HLA in healthy donors. Amplification used 60 Vbeta primers and 13 Jbeta primers. The protocol was immunoSEQ multiplex PCR, while the TCRdb copy is restricted to in-frame clones and leaves out a portion. The sample's table shows approximately 120,000 clones. Sequenced: PBMCs. These receptors originate from a man aged 25-45 years in good health and CMV-seronegative.

V usage is TRBV4-2 and J usage is TRBJ1-1; perhaps TRBD1 as D (6 bases). Germline loops: CDR1 LGHNA, CDR2 YNFKEQ. The ends were cut back, 5 bases at V and 1 base at J, with 14 bases in the middle. CDR3 size: 15 residues. The CDR3, as DNA: TGTGCCAGCAGCATCACTACAGGGACGAACACTGAAGCTTTCTTT. Translation: CASSITTGTNTEAFF.

The rearrangement uses TRBV27 and TRBJ1-6, with D hard to call. Germline V CDR1 and CDR2: MNHEY, SMNVEV (reference sequence). Trimming removed 6 bases from V and 6 bases from J, with 6 bases in between. The CDR3 totals 12 residues. The CDR3 reads CASRSTNSPLHF. CDR3 DNA: TGTGCCAGCAGGAGTACTAATTCACCCCTCCACTTT.

The rearrangement joins TRBV9 to TRBJ2-7, with TRBD2 matching 7 bases. Germline trimming cut 2 bases from V and 5 bases from J; bases unmatched to any gene: 19. Germline V gene sequence: CDR1 SGDLS, CDR2 YYNGEE. The CDR3 is made up of 18 amino acids. CDR3 residues: CASSVSAGALSDPHEQYF. CDR3 DNA: TGTGCCAGCAGCGTGTCCGCGGGAGCCCTCTCAGACCCCCACGAGCAGTACTTC.

This sequence joins TRBV18 and TRBJ2-2; possibly TRBD2 for D (6 bases). This CDR3 has 16 amino acids. Germline V CDR1 and CDR2: KGHSH, LQKENI. Trimming took off 3 bases at V and 1 base at J, with 12 bases between the two ends. CDR3 amino acids: CASSPPGRENTGELFF. The CDR3 DNA follows: TGTGCCAGCTCACCCCCTGGGCGGGAGAACACCGGGGAGCTGTTTTTT.

The J gene is TRBJ1-1, the V gene TRBV5-4; 7 nucleotides align to TRBD1. V was pared by 5 bases and J by 3 bases, with 4 bases of the junction left unmatched. From germline, CDR1 is SGHNT and CDR2 YYREEE (reference sequence). CDR3 length: 13 residues. CDR3 amino acids: CASSRTGYTEAFF. CDR3 in DNA: TGTGCCAGCAGTCGGACAGGATACACTGAAGCTTTCTTT.